This T cell receptor beta chain was sequenced for a study of T cell repertoires in cytomegalovirus infection. The CDR3 extends over 14 amino acids. Germline lookup yields CDR1 SGHRS and CDR2 YFSETQ. V was pared by 0 bases and J by 2 bases, with 8 bases between. TCRdb passed the reads through MiXCR, listing each CDR3 protein once. The sample yields about 350,000 distinct CDR3 sequences, about 34% seen once. Whole-study findings and limits: The ex vivo response was dominated by HLA-C-restricted CMV-specific TCR beta clonotypes.

This clonotype was counted between two and nine times. Its matching antigen is unknown. This TCR derives from a human donor in good health (CMV status not recorded). Some clones in this sample may be carry-over from other donors' samples. This sequence joins TRBV5-1 and TRBJ2-5; D unresolved. This specimen consisted of cultured PBMCs, obtained from culture after CMV antigen stimulation. The chain's CDR3 is CASSLALGQETQYF. DNA for the CDR3: TGCGCCAGCAGCTTGGCGTTGGGGCAAGAGACCCAGTACTTC.